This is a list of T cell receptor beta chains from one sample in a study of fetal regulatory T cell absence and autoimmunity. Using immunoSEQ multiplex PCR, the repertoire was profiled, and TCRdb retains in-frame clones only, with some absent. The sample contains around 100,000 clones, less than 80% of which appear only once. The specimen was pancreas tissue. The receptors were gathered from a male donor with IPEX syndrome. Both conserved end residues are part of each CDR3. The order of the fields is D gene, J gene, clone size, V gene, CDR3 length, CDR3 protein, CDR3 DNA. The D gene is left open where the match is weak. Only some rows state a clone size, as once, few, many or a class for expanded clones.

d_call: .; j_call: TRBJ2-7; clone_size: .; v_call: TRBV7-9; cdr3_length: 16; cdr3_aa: CASSFPFGRISYEQYF; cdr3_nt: TGTGCCAGCAGCTTTCCCTTTGGACGGATCTCCTACGAGCAGTACTTC
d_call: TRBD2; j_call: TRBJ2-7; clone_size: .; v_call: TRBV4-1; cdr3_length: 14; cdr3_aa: CASSQGAGAYEQYF; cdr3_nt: TGCGCCAGCAGCCAAGGTGCGGGGGCCTACGAGCAGTACTTC
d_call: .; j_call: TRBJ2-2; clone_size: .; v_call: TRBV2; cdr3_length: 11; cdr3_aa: CASTGGGELFF; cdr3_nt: TGTGCCAGCACCGGAGGGGGGGAGCTGTTTTTT
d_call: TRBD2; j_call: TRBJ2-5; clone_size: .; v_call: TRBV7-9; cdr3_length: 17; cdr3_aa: CASSLNPTLAGEETQYF; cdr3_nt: TGTGCCAGCAGCTTAAACCCCACCCTAGCGGGAGAAGAGACCCAGTACTTC
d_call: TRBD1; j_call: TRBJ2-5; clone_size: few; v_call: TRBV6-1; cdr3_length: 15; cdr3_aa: CASSDLGQYQETQYF; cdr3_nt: TGTGCCAGCAGTGACCTGGGACAGTACCAAGAGACCCAGTACTTC
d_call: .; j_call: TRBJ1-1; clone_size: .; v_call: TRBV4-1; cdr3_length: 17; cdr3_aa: CASSQDSPTGTNTEAFF; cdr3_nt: TGCGCCAGCAGCCAAGATTCCCCCACAGGGACGAACACTGAAGCTTTCTTT
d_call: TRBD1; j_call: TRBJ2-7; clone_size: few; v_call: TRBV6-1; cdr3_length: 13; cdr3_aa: CASRKTGGDEQYF; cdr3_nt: TGTGCCAGCAGGAAGACAGGGGGGGACGAGCAGTACTTC
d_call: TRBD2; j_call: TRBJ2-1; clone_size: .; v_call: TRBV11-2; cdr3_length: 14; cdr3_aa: CASSLAGGYNEQFF; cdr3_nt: TGTGCCAGCAGCCTAGCGGGAGGGTACAATGAGCAGTTCTTC
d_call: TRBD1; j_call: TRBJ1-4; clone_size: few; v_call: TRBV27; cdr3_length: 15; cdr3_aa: CASSRLRQGLEKLFF; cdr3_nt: TGTGCCAGCAGTCGACTAAGACAGGGCCTCGAAAAACTGTTTTTT
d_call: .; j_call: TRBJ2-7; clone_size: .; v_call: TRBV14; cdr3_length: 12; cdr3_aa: CASSPRGYEQYF; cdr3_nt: TGTGCCAGCAGCCCCCGGGGCTACGAGCAGTACTTC
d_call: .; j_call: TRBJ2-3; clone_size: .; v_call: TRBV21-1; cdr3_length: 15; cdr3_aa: CASSKGTGGTDTQYF; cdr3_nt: TGTGCCAGCAGCAAAGGGACAGGGGGCACAGATACGCAGTATTTT
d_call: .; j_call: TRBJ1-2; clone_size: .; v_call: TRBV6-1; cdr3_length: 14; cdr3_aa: CASSEPPIGGGYTF; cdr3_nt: TGTGCCAGCAGTGAACCGCCTATTGGAGGCGGCTACACCTTC
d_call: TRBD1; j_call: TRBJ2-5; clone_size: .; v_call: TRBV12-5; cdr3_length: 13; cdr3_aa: CASGGDRGETQYF; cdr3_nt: TGTGCTAGTGGGGGGGACAGGGGAGAGACCCAGTACTTC
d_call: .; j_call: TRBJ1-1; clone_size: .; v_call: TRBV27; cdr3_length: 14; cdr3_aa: CASSLWGPNTEAFF; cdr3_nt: TGTGCCAGCAGTTTATGGGGCCCGAACACTGAAGCTTTCTTT
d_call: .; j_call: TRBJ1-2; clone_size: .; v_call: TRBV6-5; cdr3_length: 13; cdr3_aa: CASSYLKGPGYTF; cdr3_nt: TGTGCCAGCAGTTACCTAAAAGGGCCTGGCTACACCTTC
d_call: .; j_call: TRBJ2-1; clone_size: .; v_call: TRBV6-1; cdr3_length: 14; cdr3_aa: CASSARDYYNEQFF; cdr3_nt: TGTGCCAGCAGCGCTCGCGACTACTACAATGAGCAGTTCTTC
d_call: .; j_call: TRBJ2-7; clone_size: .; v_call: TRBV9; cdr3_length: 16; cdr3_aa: CASSEDSGTRTYEQYF; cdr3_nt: TGTGCCAGCAGCGAAGATTCCGGGACAAGGACCTACGAGCAGTACTTC
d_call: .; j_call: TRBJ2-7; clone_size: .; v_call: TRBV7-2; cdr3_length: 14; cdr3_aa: CASSLDLGSYEQYF; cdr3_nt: TGTGCCAGCAGCTTAGATCTGGGCTCCTACGAGCAGTACTTC